Below, 21 T cell receptor beta chains from the same sample are listed, as sequenced in a study of beta chain features in type 1 diabetes. cDNA synthesis used the whole RNA isolate, giving expressed TCRB sequences. Repertoires were generated with immunoSEQ multiplex PCR, while TCRdb's copy carries only in-frame clones and drops some. The data hold approximately 150,000 clones, with less than 9.5% observed a single time. Sequenced input: central memory CD4+ T cells from blood. The receptors shown here come from a woman in her late teens or twenties in good health.

The V and J genes are TRBV18 and TRBJ2-1, with 9 nucleotides matching TRBD2. CDR1 and CDR2 from the germline V gene are KGHSH and LQKENI. V gave up 1 base and J gave up 5 bases; unmatched junction bases: 6. This CDR3 region has 16 residues. The CDR3 reads CASSPRLAGTNNEQFF. For the CDR3, the DNA is TGTGCCAGCTCACCACGGCTAGCGGGAACCAACAATGAGCAGTTCTTC.

This clone appeared a few times. The chain carries TRBV7-2 and TRBJ1-2, with no clear D. CDR1 and CDR2 (germline): SGHTA, FQGNSA. The CDR3 has 15 amino acids. Trimming pared 3 bases from V and 4 bases from J, leaving 15 bases between. As DNA, the CDR3 is TGTGCCAGCAGCTTCTCTTTGGGCACTGGCTATGGCTACACCTTC. Amino acids: CASSFSLGTGYGYTF.

This chain connects TRBV5-4 to TRBJ2-2; 8 bases agree with TRBD1. Germline V gene sequence: CDR1 SGHNT, CDR2 YYREEE (reference sequence). The CDR3 length is 17 residues. J gave up 5 bases and V 0 bases, and 9 bases lay outside the gene matches. DNA for the CDR3: TGTGCCAGCAGCTTGGGCCCGACAGGGGAATCAACCGGGGAGCTGTTTTTT. Protein product: CASSLGPTGESTGELFF. The full variable domain, completed using reference TRBV5-4 and TRBJ2-2, is ETGVTQSPTHLIKTRGQQVTLRCSSQSGHNTVSWYQQALGQGPQFIFQYYREEENGRGNFPPRFSGLQFPNYSSELNVNALELDDSALYLCASSLGPTGESTGELFFGEGSRLTVL.

This clone has a count of ten or more. This chain uses TRBV9 with TRBJ2-5; no clear D. Germline-derived CDR1 and CDR2 are SGDLS and YYNGEE. The CDR3 has 13 amino acids. V was shortened by 5 bases and J by 5 bases, with 13 bases between the two germline ends. CDR3 protein: CASSLLRWETQYF. CDR3 coding DNA: TGTGCCAGCAGTTTATTGCGCTGGGAGACCCAGTACTTC.

The CDR3 DNA reads TGTGCCTGGAGTCCGGGACTTCATTCTAGCACAGATACGCAGTATTTT. Its translation: CAWSPGLHSSTDTQYF. The genes are TRBV30 and TRBJ2-3; weak D call: TRBD2 (6 bases). The CDR3 spans 16 residues. V shed 2 bases and J shed 0 bases, with 15 bases lying between them. Germline-derived CDR1 and CDR2 are GTSNPN and SVGIG (reference sequence).

This chain connects TRBV18 to TRBJ2-3, with D perhaps TRBD2 (6 bases). Germline assignment: CDR1 KGHSH and CDR2 LQKENI. Trimming stripped 7 bases from V and 2 bases from J, with 22 bases between. The CDR3 contains 17 residues. The CDR3 region has the DNA TGTGCCAGCTTAGGTGGACGGACTAAAACCTCCACAGATACGCAGTATTTT. Its translation: CASLGGRTKTSTDTQYF.

This clone has more than one count but fewer than ten. The chain has TRBV19 and TRBJ2-7, with a possible D match to TRBD1 (6 bases). V shed 3 bases and J shed 2 bases, with 11 bases lying between them. The germline CDR1 and CDR2 sequences are LNHDA and SQIVND (reference sequence). The length of the CDR3 is 14 residues. The CDR3 is CASSIQGFPYEQYF. The CDR3 DNA reads TGTGCCAGTAGTATCCAGGGGTTCCCCTACGAGCAGTACTTC.

This clone was observed at least ten times. The rearrangement uses TRBV4-3 and TRBJ2-7; the D gene is possibly TRBD2 (5 bases). This CDR3 spans 14 amino acids. Trimming stripped 4 bases from V and 7 bases from J, with 17 bases between. The germline V gene encodes CDR1 LGHNA and CDR2 YSLEER. The CDR3 region is CASSREHQPLEQYF. CDR3 nucleotide sequence: TGCGCCAGCAGCCGGGAGCATCAGCCACTTGAGCAGTACTTC.

This clone has just a few counts. This chain joins TRBV4-1 and TRBJ2-6; perhaps TRBD2 as D (5 bases). Germline values: CDR1 MGHRA, CDR2 YSYEKL. CDR3 length: 19 amino acids. Trimming left V 0 bases short and J 0 bases short, with 15 bases between. This CDR3 reads CASSQDRMRASSGANVLTF. As DNA, the CDR3 is TGCGCCAGCAGCCAAGATAGGATGCGGGCGTCCTCTGGGGCCAACGTCCTGACTTTC.

V usage is TRBV30 and J usage is TRBJ2-7; perhaps TRBD2 as D (6 bases). CDR3 length: 14 residues. V shed 0 bases and J shed 6 bases, with 15 bases lying between them. Germline CDR1 GTSNPN, CDR2 SVGIG (reference sequence). The CDR3 protein is CAWSVPPGTLEQYF. The DNA for the CDR3 is TGTGCCTGGAGTGTCCCCCCGGGGACTCTCGAGCAGTACTTC.

This clone occurred a few times. CDR3 bases: TGTGCCAGCAGCTCCCCGGAGGCTAGCGGTACAGATACGCAGTATTTT. This gives the protein CASSSPEASGTDTQYF. This rearrangement joins TRBV7-2 to TRBJ2-3, with 7 nucleotides matching TRBD2. The V segment lost 4 bases and the J segment 3 bases; nucleotides outside the gene matches: 10. In germline, CDR1 is SGHTA, CDR2 FQGNSA. The CDR3 contains 16 residues. Drawing the rest from reference TRBV7-2 and TRBJ2-3, the complete variable domain is GAGVSQSPSNKVTEKGKDVELRCDPISGHTALYWYRQSLGQGLEFLIYFQGNSAPDKSGLPSDRFSAERTGGSVSTLTIQRTQQEDSAVYLCASSSPEASGTDTQYFGPGTRLTVL.

This clone appeared a few times. The V and J genes are TRBV5-8 and TRBJ2-7; possible D gene TRBD1, 7 bases. Per the germline V gene, CDR1 is SGHTS and CDR2 is YDEGEE. The CDR3 contains 14 residues. V lost 4 bases, J lost 7 bases, and 18 bases lay in between. DNA of the CDR3: TGTGCCAGCAGCCTTGGAGGGGGCCGAGGGGAGCAGTACTTC. Protein sequence: CASSLGGGRGEQYF.

There are a few counts of this clone. The V gene is TRBV6-4, the J gene TRBJ1-1, with D possibly being TRBD1 (5 bases). V lost 5 bases to trimming and J lost 3 bases, with 16 bases between them. The CDR3 sequence is 15 residues long. Germline lookup yields CDR1 MRHNA and CDR2 SNTAGT. CDR3 sequence (DNA): TGTGCCAGCAGTCGGGTGGCGGGGACCTACACTGAAGCTTTCTTT. It specifies CASSRVAGTYTEAFF.

This clone was counted only a few times. The chain uses TRBV5-8 and TRBJ1-2; TRBD1 matches 9 bases. The J segment lost 3 bases and the V segment lost 4 bases, leaving 4 bases of the junction unmatched. Per germline, CDR1 SGHTS and CDR2 YDEGEE. This CDR3 is built from 14 residues. The CDR3 nucleotides read TGTGCCAGCAGCCGACAGGGGGATGACTATGGCTACACCTTC. The encoded protein is CASSRQGDDYGYTF.

This chain uses TRBV7-8 with TRBJ2-5, with D perhaps matching TRBD1 (6 bases). This CDR3 is 13 amino acids long. Trimming stripped 5 bases from V and 5 bases from J, with 12 bases between. Germline CDR1 reads SGHVS; CDR2 reads FQNEAQ. The CDR3 spells CASSLDRWETQYF. Written as DNA, the CDR3 is TGTGCCAGCAGCCTGGACAGATGGGAGACCCAGTACTTC.

The chain combines TRBV5-1 with TRBJ2-6; no reliable D call. Trimming took off 4 bases at V and 1 base at J, with 12 bases between the two ends. The CDR3 extends over 16 amino acids. CDR1 and CDR2 (germline): SGHRS, YFSETQ. CDR3 DNA sequence: TGCGCCAGCAGCAACGAACCACTATCTGGGGCCAACGTCCTGACTTTC. Its protein is CASSNEPLSGANVLTF.

V usage is TRBV6-6 and J usage is TRBJ2-5; D is possibly TRBD2 (6 bases). Germline assignment: CDR1 MNHNY and CDR2 SVGAGI (reference sequence). CDR3 length equals 12 residues. The V and J ends lost 8 bases and 2 bases respectively, with 9 bases between them. The CDR3 DNA sequence: TGTGCCAGCGGCGCGGGGCAAGAGACCCAGTACTTC. It yields the protein CASGAGQETQYF.

This chain joins TRBV7-8 and TRBJ2-3; TRBD2 matches 7 bases. The CDR3 consists of 16 residues. Losses at the gene ends were 5 bases for V and 3 bases for J; bases not matched to a gene: 11. CDR1 and CDR2 from the germline V gene are SGHVS and FQNEAQ. CDR3 DNA: TGTGCCAGCAGCCGAGCCTTCGGGGGAGGGACAGATACGCAGTATTTT. Protein sequence: CASSRAFGGGTDTQYF.

This clone was found a few times. The V call is TRBV6-6, the J call TRBJ2-1, with TRBD2 matching 9 bases. V trimming: 0 bases; J trimming: 10 bases; junction bases outside the gene matches: 4. This CDR3 comprises 14 residues. From germline, CDR1 is MNHNY and CDR2 SVGAGI (reference sequence). CDR3 residues: CASSYSGLASEQFF. The CDR3, as DNA: TGTGCCAGCAGTTACTCCGGACTAGCGAGCGAGCAGTTCTTC.

This rearrangement joins TRBV7-2 to TRBJ2-1; TRBD2 agrees at 7 bases. V dropped 5 bases and J dropped 9; count of bases not matched to a gene: 13. This CDR3 spans 15 amino acids. Germline V gene lookup returns CDR1 SGHTA and CDR2 FQGNSA. The CDR3 reads CASSRTRGAVGEQFF. In DNA, the CDR3 is TGTGCCAGCAGCCGGACTAGGGGCGCGGTAGGTGAGCAGTTCTTC.

The V gene is TRBV5-1, the J gene TRBJ1-1; D gene ambiguous. Trimming pared 2 bases from V and 1 base from J, leaving 18 bases between. Germline CDR1 and CDR2: SGHRS and YFSETQ. There are 17 residues in the CDR3. CDR3 loop: CASSFRTNSFWNTEAFF. CDR3 bases: TGCGCCAGCAGCTTTAGGACTAACTCTTTCTGGAACACTGAAGCTTTCTTT.